These 5 T cell receptor beta chains were all obtained from the same sample, sequenced in a study of identical twins. TCRdb itself ran the 5' RACE reads through MiXCR, one entry per CDR3 protein. The sample records 450,000 or so distinct CDR3 sequences, approximately 15% being singletons. This sample also appeared in a second study, on yellow fever vaccine responses in identical twins.

The sample was CD4+ T cells sorted from blood. The receptors were sampled from a woman aged 18 to 35 in good health.

In its sample, this clonotype was seen a few times. The rearrangement links TRBV20-1 to TRBJ2-7, with D possibly TRBD1 on 5 matching bases. Germline loops: CDR1 DFQATT, CDR2 SNEGSKA (reference sequence). V shed 5 bases and J shed 2 bases, with 16 bases lying between them. This CDR3 region has 14 residues. CDR3 sequence: CSAPGNVATYEQYF. The CDR3 DNA reads TGCAGTGCTCCAGGGAATGTTGCGACCTACGAGCAGTACTTC.

The J gene is TRBJ2-3, the V gene TRBV20-1; tentative D call: TRBD2 (5 bases). The CDR3 is made up of 14 amino acids. Trimming removed 4 bases from V and 3 bases from J, with 14 bases in between. The V gene's germline CDR1 is DFQATT and CDR2 SNEGSKA (reference sequence). CDR3 region: CSAISVLGTDTQYF. CDR3 nucleotide sequence: TGCAGTGCTATTAGCGTGTTAGGGACAGATACGCAGTATTTT.

This clonotype showed up just a few times. The chain uses TRBV2 and TRBJ2-5; TRBD2 is a possible D gene (6 bases). The CDR3 consists of 13 residues. Germline V gives CDR1 SNHLY, CDR2 FYNNEI. V lost 6 bases and J lost 0, with 8 bases in between. CDR3 sequence reads: CASSWDYQETQYF. As DNA, the CDR3 is TGTGCCAGCAGCTGGGACTACCAAGAGACCCAGTACTTC. The variable domain in full, with the rest retrieved from reference TRBV2 and TRBJ2-5, is EPEVTQTPSHQVTQMGQEVILRCVPISNHLYFYWYRQILGQKVEFLVSFYNNEISEKSEIFDDQFSVERPDGSNFTLKIRSTKLEDSAMYFCASSWDYQETQYFGPGTRLLVL.

This clonotype was counted at least ten times. The chain links TRBV29-1 to TRBJ2-5; D may match TRBD1 or TRBD2 (5 bases each). Germline values: CDR1 SQVTM, CDR2 ANQGSEA. The CDR3 consists of 12 residues. Trimming shortened V by 3 bases and J by 5 bases, and 10 bases separated the two germline ends. The chain's CDR3 is CSVDGGSETQYF. The CDR3 region has the DNA TGCAGCGTTGATGGGGGTAGTGAGACCCAGTACTTC. The full variable domain, with the rest looked up from reference TRBV29-1 and TRBJ2-5, is SAVISQKPSRDICQRGTSLTIQCQVDSQVTMMFWYRQQPGQSLTLIATANQGSEATYESGFVIDKFPISRPNLTFSTLTVSNMSPEDSSIYLCSVDGGSETQYFGPGTRLLVL.

This chain connects TRBV28 to TRBJ2-2; no firm D call. V dropped 6 bases and J dropped 0 bases, with 17 bases sitting between them. Germline lookup yields CDR1 MDHEN and CDR2 SYDVKM. The CDR3 consists of 17 residues. CDR3: CASRHQGPFANTGELFF. Here the CDR3 DNA reads TGTGCCAGCAGACACCAAGGACCGTTTGCGAACACCGGGGAGCTGTTTTTT.